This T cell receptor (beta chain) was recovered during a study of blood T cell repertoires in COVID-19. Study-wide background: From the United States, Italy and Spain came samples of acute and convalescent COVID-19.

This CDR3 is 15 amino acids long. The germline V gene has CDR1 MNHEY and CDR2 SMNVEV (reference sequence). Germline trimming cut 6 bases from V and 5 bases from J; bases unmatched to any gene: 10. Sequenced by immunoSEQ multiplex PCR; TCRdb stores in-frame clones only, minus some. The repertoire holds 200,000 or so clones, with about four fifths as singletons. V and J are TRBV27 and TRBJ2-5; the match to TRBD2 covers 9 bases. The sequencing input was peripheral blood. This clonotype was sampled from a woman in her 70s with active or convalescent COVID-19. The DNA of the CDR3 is TGTGCCAGCAGATCCTTAGCGGGAGCTGGGGAGACCCAGTACTTC. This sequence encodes CASRSLAGAGETQYF.